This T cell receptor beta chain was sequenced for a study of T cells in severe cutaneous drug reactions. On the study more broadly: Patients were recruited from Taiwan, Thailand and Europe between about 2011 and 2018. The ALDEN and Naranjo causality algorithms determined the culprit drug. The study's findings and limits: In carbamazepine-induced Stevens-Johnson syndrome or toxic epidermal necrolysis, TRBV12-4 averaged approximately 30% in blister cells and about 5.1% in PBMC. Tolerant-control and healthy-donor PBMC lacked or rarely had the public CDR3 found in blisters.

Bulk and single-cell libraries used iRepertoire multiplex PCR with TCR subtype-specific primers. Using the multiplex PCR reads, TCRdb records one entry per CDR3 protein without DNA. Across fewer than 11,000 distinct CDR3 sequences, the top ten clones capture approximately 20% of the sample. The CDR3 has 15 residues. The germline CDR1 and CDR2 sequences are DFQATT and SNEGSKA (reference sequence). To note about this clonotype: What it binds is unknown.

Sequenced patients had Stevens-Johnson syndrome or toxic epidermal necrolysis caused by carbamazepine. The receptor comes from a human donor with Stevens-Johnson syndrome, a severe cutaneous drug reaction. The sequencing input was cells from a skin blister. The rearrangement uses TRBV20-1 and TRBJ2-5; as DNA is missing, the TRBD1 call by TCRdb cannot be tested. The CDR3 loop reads CSARDSTGIGETQYF.